A selection of T cell receptor beta chains follows, all from one sample in a study of regulatory T cells in long-lasting Graves disease. TCRdb re-called the multiplex PCR reads through MiXCR, storing one row per CDR3 protein. The table records around 340,000 distinct CDR3 sequences, roughly a fifth of them present only once. The specimen comprised peripheral blood mononuclear cells (PBMCs), sampled when the disease was refractory, from a patient treated with antithyroid drugs. These receptors all come from a female donor with Graves disease. Each CDR3 is given with its conserved first and last residue. The D gene is left open where the match is weak. Rows give clone size only sometimes, using once, few, many, or a class for an expanded clone.

clone_size: few; v_call: TRBV9; j_call: TRBJ2-2; d_call: TRBD1; cdr3_nt: TGTGCCAGCAGCTCCTCAGATAGGGGGCGCGGGGAGCTGTTTTTT; cdr3_aa: CASSSSDRGRGELFF
clone_size: -; v_call: TRBV20-1; j_call: TRBJ1-2; d_call: TRBD1; cdr3_nt: TGCAGTGCGGGACAGCGTTTGGAATATGGCTACACCTTC; cdr3_aa: CSAGQRLEYGYTF
clone_size: many; v_call: TRBV27; j_call: TRBJ2-5; d_call: -; cdr3_nt: TGTGCCAGCAGTTTATTATCGGGAGTTCAAGAGACCCAGTACTTC; cdr3_aa: CASSLLSGVQETQYF
clone_size: few; v_call: TRBV27; j_call: TRBJ2-2; d_call: -; cdr3_nt: TGTGCCAGCAGTTTAAGAGGGGGGGCTTACCCCGGGGAGCTGTTTTTT; cdr3_aa: CASSLRGGAYPGELFF
clone_size: many; v_call: TRBV12-3/TRBV12-4; j_call: TRBJ2-5; d_call: TRBD1; cdr3_nt: TGTGCCAGCAGTCCACCGACAGGGGGAAAAAGGGAGACCCAGTACTTC; cdr3_aa: CASSPPTGGKRETQYF
clone_size: many; v_call: TRBV27; j_call: TRBJ2-7; d_call: -; cdr3_nt: TGTGCCAGCAGTCCCGGGGCCTACTACGAGCAGTACTTC; cdr3_aa: CASSPGAYYEQYF
clone_size: -; v_call: TRBV28; j_call: TRBJ2-1; d_call: -; cdr3_nt: TGTGCCAGCAGTTTAAGTTTGGACTATTCCACTGGGGATGAGCAGTTCTTC; cdr3_aa: CASSLSLDYSTGDEQFF
clone_size: -; v_call: TRBV27; j_call: TRBJ2-7; d_call: -; cdr3_nt: TGTGCCAGCAGCTTGGCGGCCTATGGCTACGAGCAGTACTTC; cdr3_aa: CASSLAAYGYEQYF
clone_size: many; v_call: TRBV6-5; j_call: TRBJ2-7; d_call: TRBD1; cdr3_nt: TGTGCCAGCAGTTATTTTCGCGGGACAGGTAGTATCTACGAGCAGTACTTC; cdr3_aa: CASSYFRGTGSIYEQYF
clone_size: many; v_call: TRBV28; j_call: TRBJ1-6; d_call: TRBD1; cdr3_nt: TGTGCCAGCAGTTTGGGGACAGGGGGCGTTTTGAATTCACCCCTCCACTTT; cdr3_aa: CASSLGTGGVLNSPLHF
clone_size: few; v_call: TRBV9; j_call: TRBJ1-6; d_call: TRBD1; cdr3_nt: TGTGCCAGCAGCGTATGGCAGGGGGATCCCCTCCACTTT; cdr3_aa: CASSVWQGDPLHF
clone_size: -; v_call: TRBV12-3/TRBV12-4; j_call: TRBJ2-7; d_call: TRBD1; cdr3_nt: TGTGCCAGCAGTTCGGGACAGGAGACCTCCTACGAGCAGTACTTC; cdr3_aa: CASSSGQETSYEQYF
clone_size: many; v_call: TRBV28; j_call: TRBJ2-2; d_call: TRBD2; cdr3_nt: TGTGCCAGCAGTTTAATAGCGGGAGCGGCCGGGGAGCTGTTTTTT; cdr3_aa: CASSLIAGAAGELFF